Sequencing of this T cell receptor (beta chain) was carried out in a study of tumor-infiltrating lymphocytes in primary liver carcinoma. Starting material of 450 to 550 ng total RNA yielded TCR beta cDNA via a constant-region primer. For TCR beta, libraries were produced by three nested multiplex PCR rounds using slightly modified ARM-PCR. TCRdb called the multiplex PCR reads again in MiXCR, with one record for every CDR3 protein. The sample yields about 74,000 distinct CDR3 sequences, 60% to 80% seen once. Each 20-30 mg portion of unsorted bulk tissue served as the source for co-extraction of RNA and DNA. Concerning this clonotype itself: The junction and the germline gene differ at one end; a read error may be behind it.

The material sequenced was liver tumor tissue from sampling region 4. Subset denoted: tumor region T4, right-lateral pole. The sequence was collected from a man aged 40-49 years with primary liver carcinoma and hepatitis B virus infection.

This chain's CDR3 is CASSTGQSSYDEQFF. The DNA for the CDR3 is TGCGCCAGCAGTACGGGGCAGAGCTCCTACGATGAGCAGTTCTTC. The rearrangement links TRBV10-2 to TRBJ2-1; D tentatively reads TRBD1 or TRBD2 (5 bases each). The germline V gene has CDR1 WSHSY and CDR2 SAAADI. CDR3 size: 15 residues.